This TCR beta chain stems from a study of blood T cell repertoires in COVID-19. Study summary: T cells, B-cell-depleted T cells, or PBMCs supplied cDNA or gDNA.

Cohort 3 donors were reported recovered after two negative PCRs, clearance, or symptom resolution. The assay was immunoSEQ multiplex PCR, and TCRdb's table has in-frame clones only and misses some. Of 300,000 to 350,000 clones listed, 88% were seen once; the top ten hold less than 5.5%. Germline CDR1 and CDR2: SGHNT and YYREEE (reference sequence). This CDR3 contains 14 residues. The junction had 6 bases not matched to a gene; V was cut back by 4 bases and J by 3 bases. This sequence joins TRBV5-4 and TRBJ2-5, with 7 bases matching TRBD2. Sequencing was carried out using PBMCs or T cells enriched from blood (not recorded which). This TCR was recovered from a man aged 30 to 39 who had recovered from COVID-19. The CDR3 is CASSPRAGEETQYF. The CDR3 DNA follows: TGTGCCAGCAGCCCGAGGGCGGGGGAAGAGACCCAGTACTTC.